This T cell receptor (beta chain) was recovered during a study of shared T cell receptors in the human thymus (dated by TCRdb to the early 2020s). Context from the whole study: The study examined how self-reactive, shared T-cell receptor alpha chains are generated in the human thymus.

The library was produced with the immunoSEQ multiplex PCR assay. TCRdb limited this immuneACCESS table to in-frame rearrangements with V and J called. A share of clones is missing; checked studies link under half to unresolved V genes, and the rest is unexplained. Present in this sample are some 700,000 clones, 88% of which were seen just once. About 0.01% of the sample is taken by the ten largest. CDR1 and CDR2 (SGHRS, YFSETQ) derive from the germline V gene. Clipping removes 5 bases from V and 6 bases from J, with 5 as the unmatched junction base count. Measured from the cysteine to the phenylalanine, the CDR3 is 14 residues long. Left in the record is the CDR3 DNA by itself, 42 bases read in frame from the first base. Concerning this clone itself: The clone's antigen remains unknown. Nothing much larger sits one base from this clone, and base qualities are not available.

The same data also contributed to another study, on human thymus T cells. Looking at the second paper: Immunologically healthy infants undergoing open corrective cardiac surgery for congenital heart defects in Finland were used as donors. The thymus tissue came from surgical resects taken out during corrective cardiac surgery. Usage of V and J gene segments appeared to be biased in both the thymic and the peripheral blood repertoires. According to the related research, thymic TCR repertoires were highly overlapping among unrelated individuals. The study described the TCR alpha and beta repertoires in about eight infant thymus samples and a few matching peripheral blood samples. The cohort included about six male and a couple of female infants, with donor ages spanning 7 to 244 days. Thymocytes were freed from the tissue by mechanical means and kept at -70 degrees C as pellets of roughly 10-32 million cells. A QIAsymphony instrument was used to extract genomic DNA from frozen cell pellets. Using the immunoSEQ multiplex PCR assay, the TCRB and TCRAD loci were amplified from a standardized quantity of quality-controlled genomic DNA. Amplicons spanned the V(D)J region at a length sufficient to cover the CDR3 and identify V and J genes. Amplicon sequencing was performed on an Illumina platform through the commercial immunoSEQ service. Primer bias and sequencing errors were corrected using previously described methods, and TCRAD and TCRB definitions followed the IMGT database. immunoSEQ Analyzer 3.0 and VDJTools were used for repertoire analysis, which covered basic statistics, V/J segment usage, diversity estimates, rarefaction and pairwise overlap. Diversity was estimated with Chao1, ChaoE, Efron-Thisted, Shannon and inverse Simpson indices, and also on datasets down-sampled to the smallest sample. Repertoire overlap was determined by strict matching of CDR3 nucleotide sequence, V gene and J gene, and Jaccard-based multidimensional scaling clustering was applied. On average, roughly 800,000 unique TCRB clonotypes were obtained from thymus samples, compared with around 78,000 from blood samples.

Here the chain combines TRBV5-1 and TRBJ2-3; a stretch of 11 junction bases matches TRBD2. Sequencing used thymocytes. This clonotype originated in a boy under two years old with a congenital heart defect. Donor details come from another sample of the same person, matched by shared clones. The CDR3 sequence is CASRVGLAGDTQYF. The base sequence is TGCGCCAGCAGGGTTGGACTAGCGGGTGATACGCAGTATTTT.